These 30 T cell receptor beta chains originate from one sample sequenced in a study of T cells in women clearing cervical HPV infection. The protocol was immunoSEQ multiplex PCR, while the TCRdb copy is restricted to in-frame clones and leaves out a portion. Its table lists about 15,000 clones. Sample: blood buffy coat. Receptors were obtained from a woman between 18 and 69 years old with a cervical HPV16 infection that either progressed to CIN3+ or cleared (not recorded which).

Concerning this clone: The CDR3 is cut off 3 residues early in the read; its end comes from the germline J gene. The gene calls are TRBV3-1 (or the pseudogene TRBV3-2) and TRBJ2-3, with a weak D call TRBD1 (8 bases). CDR1 and CDR2 from the germline V gene are LGHDT and YNNKEL (reference sequence). Deletions cut 4 bases from V and 7 bases from J, with 18 bases between. This CDR3 contains 15 residues. The CDR3 is CASSPGIQGGNTQYF. CDR3 DNA (partial): TGTGCCAGCAGCCCAGGAATACAGGGGGGGAATACG.

In the case of this clone: The CDR3 is cut off 3 residues early in the read; its end comes from the germline J gene. The V gene is TRBV10-1, the J gene TRBJ1-6, with a weak D call TRBD1 (5 bases). The CDR3 is 14 amino acids. The germline V and J ends were trimmed by 3 bases and 7 bases, with 10 bases remaining between them. Looked up from germline, CDR1 is WNHNN and CDR2 is SYGVQD (reference sequence). The CDR3 spells CASSDQGLNSPLHF. Partial CDR3 DNA: TGCGCCAGCAGTGACCAGGGTTTGAATTCACCC.

By frequency, this clone registers medium-sized. The CDR3 end is not reached by the read, which stops 3 residues before it; the germline J gene fills it in. This rearrangement joins TRBV19 to TRBJ2-4; the match to TRBD1 covers 8 bases. The CDR3 runs to 15 residues. Germline V lookup: CDR1 LNHDA, CDR2 SQIVND (reference sequence). Trimming took 5 bases from V and 9 from J; bases not matched to a gene: 12. CDR3 sequence reads: CASSQDRGRRSIQYF. The sequenced part of the CDR3 DNA is TGTGCCAGTAGTCAAGACAGGGGTAGGCGAAGCATT.

Notes on this clone: One end of the junction does not line up with germline, which may come from a read error. The read comes to an end 3 residues before the CDR3 does, leaving the germline J gene to fill in the end. The chain links TRBV4-2 to TRBJ1-1, with D perhaps matching TRBD1 (6 bases). CDR3 size: 16 residues. Germline assignment: CDR1 LGHNA and CDR2 YNFKEQ. The covered CDR3 bases are TGCGCCAGCAGCCAAGATTTACGAGGGGGGAACACTGAA. It is translated as CASSQDLRGGNTE. The complete CDR3 protein is CASSQDLRGGNTEAFF.

A remark on this clone: The read stops 3 residues short of the end of the CDR3; the missing end is completed from the germline J gene. The chain is built from TRBV20-1 and TRBJ2-3; 13 bases map to TRBD2. Germline V gene data show CDR1 as DFQATT and CDR2 as SNEGSKA (reference sequence). With V trimmed by 6 bases and J by 3 bases, 6 bases remained unmatched. This CDR3 has 15 amino acids. The CDR3 loop is CSASPTSGRTDTQYF. CDR3 DNA (partial): TGCAGTGCCTCACCGACTAGCGGGAGGACAGATACG.

In regard to this clone: Sequencing ends 3 residues short of the CDR3 end; the germline J gene provides the rest. The gene calls are TRBV19 and TRBJ1-2, with D possibly TRBD1 on 6 matching bases. Germline assignment: CDR1 LNHDA and CDR2 SQIVND (reference sequence). CDR3 length: 13 amino acids. Partial CDR3 DNA: TGTGCCAGTAGTATCGCGGGGGCTAATGAC. Protein: CASSIAGAND. The whole CDR3 region reads CASSIAGANDYTF.

A remark on this clone: The missing CDR3 end, 3 residues past where the read stops, is filled in from the germline J gene. The chain recombines TRBV10-3 with TRBJ1-2, with 8 bases that match TRBD1. Germline V CDR1 and CDR2: ENHRY, SYGVKD. The CDR3 runs to 14 residues. CDR3 residues: CAISESARGRGYTF. The sequenced part of the CDR3 DNA is TGTGCCATCAGTGAGTCGGCCAGGGGGCGAGGC.

Of note for this clone: The CDR3 end lies 3 residues beyond the end of the read and is filled in from the germline J gene. The V and J genes are TRBV2 and TRBJ1-1, with D uncertain. This CDR3 region has 13 residues. The V end was cut by 2 bases, the J end by 3 bases, with 7 bases between. The germline gives CDR1 SNHLY, CDR2 FYNNEI. CDR3 residues: CASSELEDTEAFF. Partial CDR3 DNA: TGTGCCAGCAGTGAACTCGAGGACACTGAA.

With regard to this clone: Read coverage stops 3 residues before the CDR3 terminus; the germline J gene supplies the remainder. This rearrangement joins TRBV7-9 to TRBJ1-2; no firm D call. V gave up 1 base and J gave up 4 bases, with 13 bases separating them. Germline V CDR1 and CDR2: SEHNR, FQNEAQ (reference sequence). This CDR3 region has 15 residues. The sequenced part of the CDR3 DNA is TGTGCCAGCAGCTTAGAACTCGGGGTTAGCTATGGC. Its protein is CASSLELGVSYG. The whole CDR3 sequence reads CASSLELGVSYGYTF.

Turning to this clone: Coverage ceases 3 residues before the CDR3 finishes, and the germline J gene fills in the end. The chain links TRBV23-1 to TRBJ2-1; 8 nucleotides match TRBD1. Being an ORF, TRBV23-1 has a function that is uncertain. Losses at the gene ends were 2 bases for V and 9 bases for J; bases not matched to a gene: 15. The CDR3 contains 17 residues. The CDR3 spells CASSQPRLDRELGEQFF. The CDR3 DNA, read in part, is TGCGCCAGCAGTCAACCCCGGTTGGACAGGGAATTGGGTGAG.

A remark on this clone: The read terminates 3 residues before the CDR3 end, so the remaining end is supplied by the germline J gene. The chain employs TRBV11-3 and TRBJ2-5; TRBD1 aligns across 7 bases. The CDR3 runs to 15 residues. The V and J ends lost 6 bases and 1 base, in that order; junction bases with no gene match: 8. Germline V CDR1 and CDR2: SGHNT, YENEEA. CDR3: CASSKTGVIQETQYF. The sequenced part of the CDR3 DNA is TGTGCCAGCAGTAAAACAGGGGTGATCCAAGAGACC.

A remark on this clone: The read halts 3 residues ahead of the CDR3 end, with the missing end drawn from the germline J gene. This chain connects TRBV5-1 to TRBJ1-4; D call uncertain. The CDR3 covers 14 residues. The germline CDR1 and CDR2 sequences are SGHRS and YFSETQ. The V end lost 2 bases, the J end lost 3 bases, and 8 bases lay between the germline ends. Incomplete CDR3 DNA: TGCGCCAGCAGCTTCTCTGGGCCTAATGAAAAA. Translation gives CASSFSGPNEK. The complete CDR3 reads CASSFSGPNEKLFF.

A note on this clone: The read terminates 3 residues ahead of where the CDR3 ends, so the germline J gene completes it. The chain recombines TRBV2 with TRBJ2-5; D is uncertain. This CDR3 contains 13 residues. V lost 2 bases, J lost 2 bases, and 6 bases lay in between. In germline, CDR1 is SNHLY, CDR2 FYNNEI. The CDR3 bases that were read are TGTGCCAGCAGTGAAATCCTGCAAGAGACC. Amino acid sequence: CASSEILQET. The full CDR3 protein is CASSEILQETQYF.

Notes on this clone: With the read ending 3 residues before the CDR3 end, the germline J gene is used to fill in that end. The chain is built from TRBV5-1 and TRBJ2-5; 9 positions match TRBD2. Germline values: CDR1 SGHRS, CDR2 YFSETQ. With 0 bases clipped from V and 3 bases from J, the junction kept 6 bases outside the gene matches. The CDR3 runs to 16 residues. The CDR3 here is CASSLGSSGIKETQYF. The covered CDR3 bases are TGCGCCAGCAGCTTGGGGTCTAGCGGGATAAAAGAGACC.

This chain's CDR3 is CASTPGQGSYEQYF. The CDR3 DNA, read in part, is TGTGCCAGCACGCCGGGACAGGGATCCTACGAG. J is TRBJ2-7 and V is TRBV28; 9 positions agree with TRBD1. The CDR3 extends 3 residues past the end of the read, so its final part is completed from the germline J gene. Germline CDR1 reads MDHEN; CDR2 reads SYDVKM. J lost 1 base, V lost 7 bases, and 5 bases had no gene match. The CDR3 is made up of 14 amino acids.

Comment on this clone: The read falls 3 residues short of the CDR3 end, and the missing part is taken from the germline J gene. The V and J genes are TRBV5-1 and TRBJ1-2, with 9 nucleotides matching TRBD1. Germline CDR1 reads SGHRS; CDR2 reads YFSETQ. The CDR3 runs 15 residues. CDR3: CASSLSSQGAVGYTF. The covered CDR3 bases are TGCGCCAGCAGCTTGTCTTCACAGGGGGCGGTCGGC.

In the case of this clone: The CDR3 goes on 3 residues after the read ends, and that part is filled in from the germline J gene. This sequence joins TRBV9 and TRBJ2-1; TRBD2 matches 9 bases. Germline CDR1 and CDR2: SGDLS and YYNGEE. The junction had 12 bases not matched to a gene; V was cut back by 3 bases and J by 5 bases. The CDR3 runs to 17 residues. CDR3 sequence: CASSAPPGAGGNNEQFF. The DNA read from the CDR3 is TGTGCCAGCAGCGCACCTCCGGGAGCGGGGGGCAACAATGAG.

Note on this clone: The read finishes 3 residues shy of the CDR3 end, and the germline J gene is used to complete it. The chain uses TRBV7-9 and TRBJ2-7; weak D call: TRBD1 (5 bases). The V and J ends lost 8 bases and 2 bases respectively, with 16 bases between them. This CDR3 has 14 residues. From germline, CDR1 is SEHNR and CDR2 FQNEAQ (reference sequence). The sequenced part of the CDR3 DNA is TGTGCCAGCGCGACAGCAGTCACACCCTACGAG. Protein product: CASATAVTPYE. Given in full, the CDR3 is CASATAVTPYEQYF.

To note about this clone: The read gets to within 3 residues of the CDR3 end, and the germline J gene fills in the rest. The chain is built from TRBV14 and TRBJ2-4; a possible D gene is TRBD2 (5 bases). The V gene's germline CDR1 is SGHDN and CDR2 FVKESK. CDR3 length: 15 residues. The CDR3 spells CASSPGSYPSYGQYF. The sequenced part of the CDR3 DNA is TGTGCCAGCAGCCCGGGGTCCTACCCGAGCTATGGT.

Points on this clone: The junction and the germline gene differ at one end; a read error may be behind it. The read ends 3 residues early relative to the CDR3; the germline J gene fills the gap. The chain is built from TRBV4-2 and TRBJ2-2; 9 bases agree with TRBD2. The CDR3 contains 17 residues. Germline loops: CDR1 LGHNA, CDR2 YNFKEQ. This CDR3 reads CASSQDMVAGVPGELFF. The covered CDR3 bases are TGCGCCAGCAGCCAAGATATGGTAGCGGGGGTCCCCGGGGAG.

About this clone itself: The CDR3 is cut off 3 residues early in the read; its end comes from the germline J gene. The rearrangement uses TRBV7-2 and TRBJ1-2; TRBD1 matches 7 bases. The CDR3 is 15 residues long. V trimming: 1 base; J trimming: 6 bases; junction bases outside the gene matches: 8. Per germline, CDR1 SGHTA and CDR2 FQGNSA. The CDR3 bases that were read are TGTGCCAGCAGCTTAGGACAGGGAGGATTAGATGGC. It encodes CASSLGQGGLDG. The entire CDR3 sequence reads CASSLGQGGLDGYTF.

To note about this clone: The read comes to an end 3 residues before the CDR3 does, leaving the germline J gene to fill in the end. The J gene is TRBJ2-1, the V gene TRBV28; 9 bases are shared with TRBD2. CDR1 MDHEN and CDR2 SYDVKM come from the germline V gene. There are 14 residues in the CDR3. V was clipped by 7 bases and J by 2 bases; unmatched bases: 3. The DNA read from the CDR3 is TGTGCCAGCAATGGCGGGAGGGCCTACAATGAG. This codes for CASNGGRAYNE. The full CDR3 reads CASNGGRAYNEQFF.

Note on this clone: The read ends 3 residues early relative to the CDR3; the germline J gene fills the gap. The rearrangement links TRBV7-9 to TRBJ1-4; TRBD1 aligns across 7 bases. V trimming: 2 bases; J trimming: 6 bases; junction bases outside the gene matches: 0. Germline loops: CDR1 SEHNR, CDR2 FQNEAQ (reference sequence). This CDR3 has 13 amino acids. The CDR3 sequence: CASSLTGDEKLFF. Partial CDR3 DNA: TGTGCCAGCAGCTTAACAGGGGATGAAAAA.

A note on this clone: The junction departs from germline at one end; a sequencing error may be responsible. The read terminates 3 residues ahead of where the CDR3 ends, so the germline J gene completes it. The V call is TRBV4-2, the J call TRBJ1-1, with D possibly matching TRBD1 (6 bases). Germline V CDR1 and CDR2: LGHNA, YNFKEQ. The CDR3 is 14 amino acids. CDR3 sequence: CASSHYLGDMEAFF. CDR3 bases read: TGCGCCAGCAGCCACTACCTCGGGGACATGGAA.

Concerning this clone: The sequenced fragment ends 3 residues before the CDR3 boundary, so the rest is inferred from the germline J gene. The V and J genes are TRBV11-3 and TRBJ2-5; TRBD2 matches 14 bases. Trimming removed 3 bases from V and 4 bases from J; junction bases left unmatched: 1. This CDR3 is 15 amino acids long. CDR1 is SGHNT and CDR2 is YENEEA in the germline V gene. This CDR3 reads CASSLTSGGVETQYF. The part of the CDR3 DNA that was read is TGTGCCAGCAGCTTGACTAGCGGGGGGGTAGAGACC.

Notes on this clone: The observed sequence ends 3 residues before the CDR3 terminus, with the missing tail filled in from the germline J gene. The gene calls are TRBV11-3 and TRBJ2-7; 8 positions match TRBD2. The CDR3 contains 14 residues. V shed 2 bases and J 2 bases; nucleotides not matched to a gene: 2. Germline CDR1 and CDR2: SGHNT and YENEEA. CDR3 sequence: CASSLSGGTYEQYF. Partial CDR3 DNA: TGTGCCAGCAGCTTAAGCGGGGGAACCTACGAG.

Turning to this clone: At one end the junction does not follow the germline gene, possibly because of a read error. The read halts 3 residues ahead of the CDR3 end, with the missing end drawn from the germline J gene. V is TRBV4-2 and J is TRBJ2-7; TRBD1 aligns across 10 bases. The CDR3 length is 17 residues. The germline V gene has CDR1 LGHNA and CDR2 YNFKEQ. CDR3 protein: CASSRGTGASSSYEQYF. Partial CDR3 DNA: TGCGCCAGCAGCCGAGGGACAGGGGCTAGTAGTTCCTACGAG.

A remark on this clone: The read falls 3 residues short of the CDR3 end, and the missing part is taken from the germline J gene. The V call is TRBV6-2 or TRBV6-3, the J call TRBJ1-2, with D possibly being TRBD1 (6 bases). The CDR3 spans 13 residues. The germline gives CDR1 MNHEY, CDR2 SVGEGT. Incomplete CDR3 DNA: TGTGCCAGCAGCCACCCACAGGGCTACGAC. Its translation: CASSHPQGYD. The full CDR3 sequence reads CASSHPQGYDYTF.

About this clone: The read terminates 3 residues before the CDR3 end, so the remaining end is supplied by the germline J gene. The J gene is TRBJ2-1, the V gene TRBV20-1, with D maybe TRBD2 (5 bases). The CDR3 sequence is 14 residues long. CDR1 and CDR2 (germline): DFQATT, SNEGSKA (reference sequence). Trimming removed 2 bases from V and 3 bases from J, with 11 bases in between. CDR3 DNA, as far as it was read: TGCAGTGCTAGATCCCGCGGGCGCTACAATGAG. As protein: CSARSRGRYNE. The whole CDR3 reads CSARSRGRYNEQFF.

Concerning this clone: Read coverage stops 3 residues before the CDR3 terminus; the germline J gene supplies the remainder. This sequence joins TRBV6-2 or TRBV6-3 and TRBJ1-1; TRBD1 matches at 9 bases. Unmatched junction bases numbered 4, after V lost 5 bases and J lost 0 bases. The CDR3 sequence is 15 residues long. CDR1 MNHEY and CDR2 SVGEGT come from the germline V gene. The sequenced part of the CDR3 DNA is TGTGCCAGCAGTCACTGGGACAGGGTGAACACTGAA. Translation: CASSHWDRVNTE. The CDR3 in full is CASSHWDRVNTEAFF.